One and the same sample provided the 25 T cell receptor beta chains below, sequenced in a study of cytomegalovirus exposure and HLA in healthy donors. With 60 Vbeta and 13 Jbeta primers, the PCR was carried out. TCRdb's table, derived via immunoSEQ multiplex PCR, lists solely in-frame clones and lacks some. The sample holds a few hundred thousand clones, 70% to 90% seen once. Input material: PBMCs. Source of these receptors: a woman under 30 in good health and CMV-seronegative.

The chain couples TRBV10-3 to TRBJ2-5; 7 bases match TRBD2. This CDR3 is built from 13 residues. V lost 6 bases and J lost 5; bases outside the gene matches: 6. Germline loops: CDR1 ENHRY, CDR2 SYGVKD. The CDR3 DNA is TGTGCCATCAGCCGACGGGAGGTGGAGACCCAGTACTTC. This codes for CAISRREVETQYF.

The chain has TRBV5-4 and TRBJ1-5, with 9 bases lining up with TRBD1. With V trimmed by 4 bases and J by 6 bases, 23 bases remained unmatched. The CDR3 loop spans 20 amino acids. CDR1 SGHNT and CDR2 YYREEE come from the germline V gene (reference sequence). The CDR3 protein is CASSPLSGTGIFLRGQPQHF. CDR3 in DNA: TGTGCCAGCAGCCCCTTGTCTGGGACAGGGATATTTTTGAGGGGTCAGCCCCAGCATTTT.

The CDR3 bases are TGTGCCAGCAGCATCCATGACAGGGGGCTTGTCGGGGAGCTGTTTTTT. This codes for CASSIHDRGLVGELFF. The V gene is TRBV21-1, the J gene TRBJ2-2; the table's D gene call, TRBD1, was not cross checked with the DNA. TRBV21-1 represents a pseudogene. The CDR3 covers 16 residues.

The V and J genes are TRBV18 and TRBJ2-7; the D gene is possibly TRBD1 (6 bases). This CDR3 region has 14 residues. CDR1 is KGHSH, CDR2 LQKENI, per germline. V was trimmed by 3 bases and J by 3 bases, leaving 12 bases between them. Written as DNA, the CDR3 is TGTGCCAGCTCACCTGGCAGGGGCGACTACGAGCAGTACTTC. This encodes CASSPGRGDYEQYF.

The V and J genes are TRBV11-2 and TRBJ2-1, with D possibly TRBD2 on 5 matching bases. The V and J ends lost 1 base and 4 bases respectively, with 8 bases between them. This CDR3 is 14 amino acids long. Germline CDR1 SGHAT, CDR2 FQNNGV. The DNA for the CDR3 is TGTGCCAGCAGCTTAGGCCCGGGATACAATGAGCAGTTCTTC. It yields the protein CASSLGPGYNEQFF. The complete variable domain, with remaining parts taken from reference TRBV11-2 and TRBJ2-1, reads EAGVAQSPRYKIIEKRQSVAFWCNPISGHATLYWYQQILGQGPKLLIQFQNNGVVDDSQLPKDRFSAERLKGVDSTLKIQPAKLEDSAVYLCASSLGPGYNEQFFGPGTRLTVL.

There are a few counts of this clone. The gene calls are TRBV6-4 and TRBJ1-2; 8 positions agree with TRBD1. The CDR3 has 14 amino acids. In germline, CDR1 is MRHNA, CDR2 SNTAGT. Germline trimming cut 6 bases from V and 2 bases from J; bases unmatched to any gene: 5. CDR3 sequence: CASSPGDRNYGYTF. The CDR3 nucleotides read TGTGCCAGCAGCCCAGGGGACAGGAACTATGGCTACACCTTC.

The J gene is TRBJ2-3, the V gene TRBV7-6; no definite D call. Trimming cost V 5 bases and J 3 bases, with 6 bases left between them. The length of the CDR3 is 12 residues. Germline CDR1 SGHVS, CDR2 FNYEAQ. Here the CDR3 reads CASSPVTDTQYF. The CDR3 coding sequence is TGTGCCAGCAGCCCCGTTACAGATACGCAGTATTTT.

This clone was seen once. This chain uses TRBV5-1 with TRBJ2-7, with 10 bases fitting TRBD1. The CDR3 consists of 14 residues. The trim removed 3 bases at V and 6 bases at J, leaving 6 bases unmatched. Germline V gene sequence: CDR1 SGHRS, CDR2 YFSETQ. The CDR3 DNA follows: TGCGCCAGCAGCTGGGGGACAGGGGTATCCGAGCAGTACTTC. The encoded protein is CASSWGTGVSEQYF.

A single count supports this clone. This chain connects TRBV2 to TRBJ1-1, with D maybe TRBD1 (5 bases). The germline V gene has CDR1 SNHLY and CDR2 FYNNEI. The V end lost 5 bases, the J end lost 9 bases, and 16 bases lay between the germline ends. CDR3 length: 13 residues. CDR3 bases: TGTGCCAGCAGTCGGGATCGGGGGGGTAAAGCTTTCTTT. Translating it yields CASSRDRGGKAFF. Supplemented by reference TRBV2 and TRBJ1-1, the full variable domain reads EPEVTQTPSHQVTQMGQEVILRCVPISNHLYFYWYRQILGQKVEFLVSFYNNEISEKSEIFDDQFSVERPDGSNFTLKIRSTKLEDSAMYFCASSRDRGGKAFFGQGTRLTVV.

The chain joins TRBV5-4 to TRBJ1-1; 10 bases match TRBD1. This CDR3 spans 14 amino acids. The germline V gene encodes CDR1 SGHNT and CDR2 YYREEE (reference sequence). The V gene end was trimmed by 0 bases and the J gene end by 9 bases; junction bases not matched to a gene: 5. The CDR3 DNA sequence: TGTGCCAGCAGCTTGGGCGGGACAGGGGAGCAAGCTTTCTTT. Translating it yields CASSLGGTGEQAFF.

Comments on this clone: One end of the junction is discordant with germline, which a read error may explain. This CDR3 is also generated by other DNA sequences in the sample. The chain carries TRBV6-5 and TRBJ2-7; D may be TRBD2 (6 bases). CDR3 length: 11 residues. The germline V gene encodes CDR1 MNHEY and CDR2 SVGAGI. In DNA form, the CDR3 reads TGTGCCAGCAGTGCTGGACTATCATTCCACTTC. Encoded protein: CASSAGLSFHF.

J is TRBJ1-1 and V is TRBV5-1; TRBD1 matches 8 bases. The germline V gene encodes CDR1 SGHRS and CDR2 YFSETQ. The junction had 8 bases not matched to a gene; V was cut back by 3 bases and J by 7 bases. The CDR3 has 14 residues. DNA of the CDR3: TGCGCCAGCAGCTCCTCAGGGGGCGTAGGTGAAGCTTTCTTT. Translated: CASSSSGGVGEAFF.

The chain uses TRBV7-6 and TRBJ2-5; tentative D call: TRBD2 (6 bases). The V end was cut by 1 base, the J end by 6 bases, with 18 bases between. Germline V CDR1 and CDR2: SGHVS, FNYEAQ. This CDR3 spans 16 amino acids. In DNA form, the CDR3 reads TGTGCCAGCAGCTTAGATCGGAGGGGCTGGGATAAGACCCAGTACTTC. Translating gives CASSLDRRGWDKTQYF.

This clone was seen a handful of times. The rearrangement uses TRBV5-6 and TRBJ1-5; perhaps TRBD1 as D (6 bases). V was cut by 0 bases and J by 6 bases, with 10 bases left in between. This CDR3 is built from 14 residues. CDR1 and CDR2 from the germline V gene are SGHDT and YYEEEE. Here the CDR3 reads CASSLGQGRQPQHF. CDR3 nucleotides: TGTGCCAGCAGCTTGGGGCAGGGGCGTCAGCCCCAGCATTTT.

The chain's CDR3 is CANLRQGSSYEQYF. The CDR3 region has the DNA TGTGCCAACCTAAGACAGGGTTCCTCCTACGAGCAGTACTTC. The rearrangement joins TRBV6-4 to TRBJ2-7; 7 nucleotides match TRBD1. Germline CDR1 is MRHNA and CDR2 is SNTAGT. The CDR3 runs 14 residues. V was pared by 10 bases and J by 0 bases, with 9 bases of the junction left unmatched.

The DNA of the CDR3 is TGTGCCAGCAGCCGACGGGTGGAGGGGTATCGGCCCCAGCATTTT. This gives the protein CASSRRVEGYRPQHF. The rearrangement uses TRBV5-6 and TRBJ1-5; a possible D gene is TRBD1 (5 bases). The CDR3 totals 15 residues. V lost 4 bases and J 9 bases, leaving 20 bases between the germline ends. Germline CDR1 reads SGHDT; CDR2 reads YYEEEE.

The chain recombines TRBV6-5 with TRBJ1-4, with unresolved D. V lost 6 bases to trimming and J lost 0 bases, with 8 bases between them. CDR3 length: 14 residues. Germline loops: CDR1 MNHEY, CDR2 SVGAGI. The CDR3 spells CASSLYTTNEKLFF. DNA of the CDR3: TGTGCCAGCAGCCTCTATACAACTAATGAAAAACTGTTTTTT.

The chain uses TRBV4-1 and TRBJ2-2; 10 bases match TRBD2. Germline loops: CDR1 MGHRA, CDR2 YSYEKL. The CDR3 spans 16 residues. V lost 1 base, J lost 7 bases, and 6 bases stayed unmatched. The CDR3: CASSQVLAGAGGELFF. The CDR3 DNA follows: TGCGCCAGCAGCCAAGTCCTAGCGGGGGCGGGCGGGGAGCTGTTTTTT.

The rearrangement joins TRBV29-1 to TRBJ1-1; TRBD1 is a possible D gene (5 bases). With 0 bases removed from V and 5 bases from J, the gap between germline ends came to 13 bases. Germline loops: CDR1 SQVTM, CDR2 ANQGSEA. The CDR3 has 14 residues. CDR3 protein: CSVEDPRAGTEAFF. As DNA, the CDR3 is TGCAGCGTTGAAGATCCCAGGGCTGGAACTGAAGCTTTCTTT. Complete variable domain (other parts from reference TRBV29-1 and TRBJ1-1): SAVISQKPSRDICQRGTSLTIQCQVDSQVTMMFWYRQQPGQSLTLIATANQGSEATYESGFVIDKFPISRPNLTFSTLTVSNMSPEDSSIYLCSVEDPRAGTEAFFGQGTRLTVV.

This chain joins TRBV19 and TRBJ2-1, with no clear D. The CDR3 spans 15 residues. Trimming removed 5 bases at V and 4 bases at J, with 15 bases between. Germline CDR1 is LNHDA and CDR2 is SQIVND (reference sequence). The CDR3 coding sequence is TGTGCCAGTAGTCCAACAGCCCCCGCGTACAATGAGCAGTTCTTC. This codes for CASSPTAPAYNEQFF.

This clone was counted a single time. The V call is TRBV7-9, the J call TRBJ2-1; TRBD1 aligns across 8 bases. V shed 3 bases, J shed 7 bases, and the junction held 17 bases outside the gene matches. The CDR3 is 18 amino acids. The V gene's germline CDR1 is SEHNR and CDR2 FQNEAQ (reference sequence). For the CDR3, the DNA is TGTGCCAGCAGCTTGTCGCGGCGGCGGGGACAGGCAGCAAATGAGCAGTTCTTC. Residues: CASSLSRRRGQAANEQFF.

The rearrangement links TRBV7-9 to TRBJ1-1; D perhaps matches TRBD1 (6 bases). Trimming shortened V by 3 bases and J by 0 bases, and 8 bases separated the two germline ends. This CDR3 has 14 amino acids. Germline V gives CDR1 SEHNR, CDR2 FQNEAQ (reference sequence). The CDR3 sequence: CASSLAGVNTEAFF. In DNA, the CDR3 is TGTGCCAGCAGCTTGGCAGGGGTGAACACTGAAGCTTTCTTT.

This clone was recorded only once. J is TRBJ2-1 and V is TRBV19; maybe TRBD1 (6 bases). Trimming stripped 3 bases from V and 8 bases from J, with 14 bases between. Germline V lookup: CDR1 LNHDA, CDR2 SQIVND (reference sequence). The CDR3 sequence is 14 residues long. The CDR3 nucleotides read TGTGCCAGTAGTATCGCTTCGGGACAATATGAGCAGTTCTTC. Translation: CASSIASGQYEQFF.

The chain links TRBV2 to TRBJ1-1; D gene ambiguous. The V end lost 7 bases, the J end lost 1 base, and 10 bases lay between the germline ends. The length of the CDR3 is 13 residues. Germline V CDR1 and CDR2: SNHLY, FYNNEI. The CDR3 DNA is TGTGCCAGCATTCGGGAGGGGAACACTGAAGCTTTCTTT. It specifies CASIREGNTEAFF.

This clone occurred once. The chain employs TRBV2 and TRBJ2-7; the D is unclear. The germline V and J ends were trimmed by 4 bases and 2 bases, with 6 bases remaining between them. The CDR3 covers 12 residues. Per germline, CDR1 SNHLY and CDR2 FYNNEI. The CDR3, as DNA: TGTGCCAGCAGTGCGCAGGCCTACGAGCAGTACTTC. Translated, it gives CASSAQAYEQYF. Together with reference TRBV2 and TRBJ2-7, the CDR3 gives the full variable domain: EPEVTQTPSHQVTQMGQEVILRCVPISNHLYFYWYRQILGQKVEFLVSFYNNEISEKSEIFDDQFSVERPDGSNFTLKIRSTKLEDSAMYFCASSAQAYEQYFGPGTRLTVT.